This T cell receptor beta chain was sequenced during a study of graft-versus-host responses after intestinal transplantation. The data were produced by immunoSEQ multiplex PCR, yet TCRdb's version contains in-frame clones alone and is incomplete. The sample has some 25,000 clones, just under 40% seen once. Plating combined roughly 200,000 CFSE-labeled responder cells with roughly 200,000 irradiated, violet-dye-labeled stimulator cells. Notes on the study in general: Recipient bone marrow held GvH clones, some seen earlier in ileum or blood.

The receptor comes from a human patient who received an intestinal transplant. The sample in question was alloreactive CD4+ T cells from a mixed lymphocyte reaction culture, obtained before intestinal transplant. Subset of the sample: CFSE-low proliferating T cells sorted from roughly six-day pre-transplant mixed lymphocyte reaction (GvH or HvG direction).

The CDR3 DNA follows: TGTGCCAGCAGCTTACGGACCGTTGGCCAGGGAGGTTATGGCTACACCTTC. This sequence encodes CASSLRTVGQGGYGYTF. The chain links TRBV7-2 to TRBJ1-2; a possible D gene is TRBD1 (5 bases). CDR1 SGHTA and CDR2 FQGNSA come from the germline V gene. V was cut by 2 bases and J by 5 bases, with 21 bases left in between. The CDR3 runs to 17 residues.